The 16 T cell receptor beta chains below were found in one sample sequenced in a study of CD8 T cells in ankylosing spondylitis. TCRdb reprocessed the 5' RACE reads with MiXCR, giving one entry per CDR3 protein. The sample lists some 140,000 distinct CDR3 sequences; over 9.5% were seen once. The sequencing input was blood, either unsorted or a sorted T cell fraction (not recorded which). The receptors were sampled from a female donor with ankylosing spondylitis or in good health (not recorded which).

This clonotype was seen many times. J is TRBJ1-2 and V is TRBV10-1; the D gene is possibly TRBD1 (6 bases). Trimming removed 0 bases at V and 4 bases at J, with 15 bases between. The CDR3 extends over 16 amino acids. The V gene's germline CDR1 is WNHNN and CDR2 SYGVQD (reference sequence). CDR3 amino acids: CASSESRGATAYGYTF. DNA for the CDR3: TGCGCCAGCAGTGAGTCGAGGGGGGCAACAGCCTATGGCTACACCTTC.

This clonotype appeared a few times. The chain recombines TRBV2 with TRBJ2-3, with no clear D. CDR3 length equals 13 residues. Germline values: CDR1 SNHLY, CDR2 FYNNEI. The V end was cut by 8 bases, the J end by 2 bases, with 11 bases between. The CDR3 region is CASEESPTDTQYF. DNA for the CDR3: TGTGCCAGCGAAGAGAGCCCCACAGATACGCAGTATTTT.

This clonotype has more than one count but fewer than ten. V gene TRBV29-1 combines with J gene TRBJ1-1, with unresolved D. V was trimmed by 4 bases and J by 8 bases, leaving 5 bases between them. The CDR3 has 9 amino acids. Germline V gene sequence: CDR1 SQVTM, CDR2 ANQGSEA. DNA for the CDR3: TGCAGCGTTGGGATAGAAGCTTTCTTT. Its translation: CSVGIEAFF.

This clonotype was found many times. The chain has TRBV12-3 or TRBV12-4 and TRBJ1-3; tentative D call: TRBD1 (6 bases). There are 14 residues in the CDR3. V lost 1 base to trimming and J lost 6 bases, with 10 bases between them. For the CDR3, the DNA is TGTGCCAGCAGTTTAGGCGGGGACATAAACACCATATATTTT. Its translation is CASSLGGDINTIYF.

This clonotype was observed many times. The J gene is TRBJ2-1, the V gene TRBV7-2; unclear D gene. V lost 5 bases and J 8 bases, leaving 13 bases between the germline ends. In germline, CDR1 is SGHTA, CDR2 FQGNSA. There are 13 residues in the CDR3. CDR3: CASSPAGWDEQFF. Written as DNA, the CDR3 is TGTGCCAGCAGCCCCGCCGGATGGGATGAGCAGTTCTTC.

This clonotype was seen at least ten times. This CDR3 reads CASSQDYRNSSYEQYF. The CDR3 nucleotides are TGTGCCAGCAGCCAAGATTACAGGAATAGCTCCTACGAGCAGTACTTC. The chain has TRBV14 and TRBJ2-7; maybe TRBD1 (5 bases). Per the germline V gene, CDR1 is SGHDN and CDR2 is FVKESK. The CDR3 loop spans 16 amino acids. Trimming pared 0 bases from V and 0 bases from J, leaving 12 bases between.

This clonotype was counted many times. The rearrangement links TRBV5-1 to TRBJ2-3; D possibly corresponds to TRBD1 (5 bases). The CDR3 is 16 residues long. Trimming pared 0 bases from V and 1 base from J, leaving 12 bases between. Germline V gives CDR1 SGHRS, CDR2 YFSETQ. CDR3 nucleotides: TGCGCCAGCAGCTTGGCCCCCAGGGTCGGCACAGATACGCAGTATTTT. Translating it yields CASSLAPRVGTDTQYF. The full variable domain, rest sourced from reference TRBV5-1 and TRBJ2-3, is KAGVTQTPRYLIKTRGQQVTLSCSPISGHRSVSWYQQTPGQGLQFLFEYFSETQRNKGNFPGRFSGRQFSNSRSEMNVSTLELGDSALYLCASSLAPRVGTDTQYFGPGTRLTVL.

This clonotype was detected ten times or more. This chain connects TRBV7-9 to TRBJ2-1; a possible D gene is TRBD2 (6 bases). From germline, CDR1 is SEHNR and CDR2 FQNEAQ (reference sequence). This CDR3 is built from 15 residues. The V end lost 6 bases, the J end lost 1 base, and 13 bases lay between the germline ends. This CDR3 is CASSPSGESYNEQFF. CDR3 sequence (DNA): TGTGCCAGCAGTCCCTCGGGAGAGTCCTACAATGAGCAGTTCTTC.

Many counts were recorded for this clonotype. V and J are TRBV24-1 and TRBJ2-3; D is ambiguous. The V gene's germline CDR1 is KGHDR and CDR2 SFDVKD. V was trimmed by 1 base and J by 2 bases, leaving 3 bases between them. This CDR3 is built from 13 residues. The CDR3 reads CATSDLATDTQYF. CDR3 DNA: TGTGCCACCAGTGATTTAGCCACAGATACGCAGTATTTT.

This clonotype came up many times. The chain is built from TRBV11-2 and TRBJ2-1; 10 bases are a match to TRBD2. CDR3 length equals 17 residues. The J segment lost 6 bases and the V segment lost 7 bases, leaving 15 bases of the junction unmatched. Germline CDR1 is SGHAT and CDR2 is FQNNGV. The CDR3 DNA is TGTGCCAGCATCCGCTCCTTCAGCGGGGGGGCTCTCAATGAGCAGTTCTTC. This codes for CASIRSFSGGALNEQFF.

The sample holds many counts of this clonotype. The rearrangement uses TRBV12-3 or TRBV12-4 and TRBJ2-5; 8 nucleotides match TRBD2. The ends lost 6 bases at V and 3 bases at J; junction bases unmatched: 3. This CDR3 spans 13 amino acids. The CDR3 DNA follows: TGTGCCAGCAGACTAGCGGATAAAGAGACCCAGTACTTC. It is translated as CASRLADKETQYF.

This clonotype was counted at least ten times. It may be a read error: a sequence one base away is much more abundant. The CDR3 DNA sequence: TGTGCCAGCAGTTTAGCGAACTACGAGCAGTACTTC. Its protein product is CASSLANYEQYF. This rearrangement joins TRBV12-3 or TRBV12-4 to TRBJ2-7; unclear D gene. The V end lost 0 bases, the J end lost 3 bases, and 3 bases lay between the germline ends. This CDR3 spans 12 amino acids.

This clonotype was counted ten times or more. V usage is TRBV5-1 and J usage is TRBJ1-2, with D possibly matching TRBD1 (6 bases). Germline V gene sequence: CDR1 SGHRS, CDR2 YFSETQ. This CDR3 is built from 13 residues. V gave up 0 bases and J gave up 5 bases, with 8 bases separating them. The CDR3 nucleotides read TGCGCCAGCAGCTTGGCCGGACAGTATGGCTACACCTTC. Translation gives CASSLAGQYGYTF.

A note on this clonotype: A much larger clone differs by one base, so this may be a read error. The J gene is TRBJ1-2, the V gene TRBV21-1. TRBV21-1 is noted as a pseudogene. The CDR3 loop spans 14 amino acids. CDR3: CASNTALTFYGDTF. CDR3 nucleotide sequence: TGTGCCAGCAACACAGCGTTGACCTTCTATGGCGACACCTTC.

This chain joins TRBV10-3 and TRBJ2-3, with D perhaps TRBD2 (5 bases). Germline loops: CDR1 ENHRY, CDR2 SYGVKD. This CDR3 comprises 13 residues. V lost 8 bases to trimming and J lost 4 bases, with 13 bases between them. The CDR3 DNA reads TGTGCCATCCGAGGGAGCCCGGCAGATACGCAGTATTTT. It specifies CAIRGSPADTQYF.

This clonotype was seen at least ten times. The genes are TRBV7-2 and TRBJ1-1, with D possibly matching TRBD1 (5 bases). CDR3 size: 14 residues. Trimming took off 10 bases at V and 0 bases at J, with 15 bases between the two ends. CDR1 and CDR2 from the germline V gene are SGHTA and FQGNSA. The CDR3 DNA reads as TGTGCCATCAAGGGGCCGGGGATGAACACTGAAGCTTTCTTT. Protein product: CAIKGPGMNTEAFF.